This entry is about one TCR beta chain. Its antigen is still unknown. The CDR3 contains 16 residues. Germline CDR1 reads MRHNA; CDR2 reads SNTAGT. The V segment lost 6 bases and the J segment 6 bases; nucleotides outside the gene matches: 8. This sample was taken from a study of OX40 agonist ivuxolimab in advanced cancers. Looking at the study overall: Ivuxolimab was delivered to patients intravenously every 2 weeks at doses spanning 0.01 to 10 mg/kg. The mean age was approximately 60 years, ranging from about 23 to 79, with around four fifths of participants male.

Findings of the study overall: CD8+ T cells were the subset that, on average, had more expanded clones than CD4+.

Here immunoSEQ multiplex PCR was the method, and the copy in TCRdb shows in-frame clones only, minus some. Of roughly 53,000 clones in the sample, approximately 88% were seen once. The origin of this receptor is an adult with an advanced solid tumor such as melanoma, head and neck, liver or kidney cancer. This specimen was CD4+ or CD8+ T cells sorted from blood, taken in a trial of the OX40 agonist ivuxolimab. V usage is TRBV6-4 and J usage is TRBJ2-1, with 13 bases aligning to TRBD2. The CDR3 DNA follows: TGTGCCAGCAGCGCACTAGCGGGAGGGTCCGGCAATGAGCAGTTCTTC. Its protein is CASSALAGGSGNEQFF.